This paragraph covers one T cell receptor beta chain sequence. TCRbeta libraries were built with three rounds of nested PCR, modified from ARM-PCR. TCRdb itself ran the multiplex PCR reads through MiXCR, one entry per CDR3 protein. The table has over 80,000 distinct CDR3 sequences, 80% seen once. Unmatched junction bases numbered 17, after V lost 6 bases and J lost 5 bases. The CDR3 has 19 amino acids. Germline assignment: CDR1 MNHNY and CDR2 SVGAGI (reference sequence). This sample is drawn from a study of tumor and adjacent non-tumor tissue in lung cancer. The template was RNA from unsorted bulk tissue. The normal lung tissue was taken more than 3 cm from the tumor edge.

This TCR was recovered from a man aged 55 to 70 with small cell lung cancer. The sequenced material came from distant non-tumor lung tissue. The V call is TRBV6-6, the J call TRBJ2-3; TRBD2 agrees at 13 bases. DNA for the CDR3: TGTGCCAGCAGCTACCGTGGGACTAGCGGGATAGACGGCAAAGATACGCAGTATTTT. Amino acids: CASSYRGTSGIDGKDTQYF.